The clone carrying this TCR beta chain came up many times. This record comes from a study of T-cell reconstitution after alpha-beta-depleted transplantation in children. The CDR3 has 13 amino acids. Germline V lookup: CDR1 DFQATT, CDR2 SNEGSKA (reference sequence). V gave up 6 bases and J gave up 5 bases, with 14 bases separating them. This sample's TCRbeta library carried unique molecular identifier barcodes. MiXCR, applied by TCRdb to the PCR reads, yields one record per CDR3 protein. The repertoire holds about 690,000 distinct CDR3 sequences, 16% seen once, with 0.85% to 1.3% in the top ten. The chain has TRBV20-1 and TRBJ1-5; D is perhaps TRBD1 (5 bases). The sequence was obtained from a human donor who donated a stem cell graft to a child with acute myeloid leukemia. The sample in question was PBMCs from the stem cell graft donor, obtained from the stem cell graft. DNA for the CDR3: TGCAGTGCCGCCGGGACTCCGGATCAGCCCCAGCATTTT. This translates into CSAAGTPDQPQHF.